This TCR beta chain was profiled in a study of CD8+ T cells in alopecia areata. Across the whole study: Tofacitinib was taken orally by treated patients, and the dose was 5 to 10 mg twice daily. Notes on the study in general: Resident alphabeta T cells of normal skin are also sequenced in scalp samples.

CDR3 length equals 9 residues. Germline V gene lookup returns CDR1 SQVTM and CDR2 ANQGSEA. The investigators collected lesional scalp punch biopsies and peripheral blood from alopecia areata patients. Turning to this clone: Its antigen is not known.

Reverse transcribed after extraction, RNA yielded cDNA as the sequencing template. The repertoire was sequenced with immunoSEQ multiplex PCR; TCRdb's copy has only in-frame clones and lacks some. The profile shows 150,000 or so clones, about 87% of them singletons. The chain joins TRBV29-1 to TRBJ2-3; no clear D. This receptor was taken from a human donor with alopecia areata. The material sequenced was CD8+ T cells sorted from blood, taken at week 0. In nucleotides, the CDR3 is TGCAGAGGTCGGGATACGCAGTATTTT. Its translation is CRGRDTQYF.